These 2 T cell receptor beta chains came from one sample sequenced in a study of molecular identifiers for immune sequencing clone quantification. Using its own MiXCR run on the PCR reads, TCRdb lists one record per CDR3 protein. The table has around 470,000 distinct CDR3 sequences, around 23% seen once. The sequenced sample consisted of naive CD8+ T cells from blood, with Jurkat cell RNA spiked in. Described subset: FACS-sorted CD8+CD4-CCR7+CD45RA+ naive T cells. Receptor source: a human donor in good health. Some libraries in this study had Jurkat cell RNA spiked in.

This clonotype has just a few counts. The chain combines TRBV4-3 with TRBJ2-7; 7 positions agree with TRBD2. Unmatched junction bases numbered 10, after V lost 9 bases and J lost 2 bases. The germline V gene has CDR1 LGHNA and CDR2 YSLEER. The CDR3 length is 14 residues. In DNA, the CDR3 is TGCGCCAGTGCGGCGGCTAGCGGTCCCTACGAGCAGTACTTC. This gives the protein CASAAASGPYEQYF.

This clonotype was observed many times. This chain links TRBV6-5 with TRBJ1-5; perhaps TRBD1 as D (6 bases). The V and J ends lost 6 bases and 4 bases respectively, with 13 bases between them. CDR1 MNHEY and CDR2 SVGAGI come from the germline V gene. This CDR3 contains 14 residues. The CDR3 spells CASSSDSENQPQHF. In DNA, the CDR3 is TGTGCCAGCAGCTCGGACAGCGAAAATCAGCCCCAGCATTTT.